This T cell receptor (beta chain) appears in the sequencing data of a study of cytomegalovirus exposure and HLA in healthy donors. Overall study context: A subsequent analysis reported that the 120 validation repertoires were produced on the same platform that had also been used for the roughly 700 first-cohort repertoires.

As for this clone: Its antigen is not identified.

The data were produced by immunoSEQ multiplex PCR, yet TCRdb's version contains in-frame clones alone and is incomplete. This sample has under 200,000 clones, with 80% to 85% found just once. Germline V CDR1 and CDR2: MNHEY, SMNVEV (reference sequence). This CDR3 has 15 residues. With V trimmed by 4 bases and J by 1 base, 4 bases remained unmatched. Study-level findings and limits: One later analysis, an examination of the approximately 120 validation repertoires, found that first-cohort TCR clusters tended to co-occur in them. Overall, approximately 150 TCR beta chains were annotated as cytomegalovirus-associated.

A 120-subject validation cohort, separate from the roughly 670-subject first cohort, supplied the donors. The sequence derives from a woman aged 25 to 39 in good health and CMV-seronegative. Sequenced: PBMCs. The chain combines TRBV27 with TRBJ2-3, with 8 bases lining up with TRBD2. In DNA form, the CDR3 reads TGTGCCAGCAGTTCACAACTAGCGGGCACAGATACGCAGTATTTT. Translating it yields CASSSQLAGTDTQYF.